This passage covers 12 T cell receptor beta chains from one sample sequenced in a study of shared clonotypes between healthy human individuals. As defined, naive CD8 cells were CD45RO-negative and positively selected for CCR7, with terminally differentiated effector memory CD45RA+ cells excluded. The assay was immunoSEQ multiplex PCR, and TCRdb's table has in-frame clones only and misses some. This table has hundreds of thousands of clones, about 95% appearing once. Sequencing was done on a sample of naive CD8+ T cells sorted from blood. The receptor set was obtained from a woman between 25 and 40 years old in good health.

This CDR3 is CASSASPYYGYTF. Here the CDR3 DNA reads TGTGCCAGCAGCGCAAGCCCCTACTATGGCTACACCTTC. V gene TRBV9 combines with J gene TRBJ1-2, with D uncertain. V was trimmed by 3 bases and J by 3 bases, leaving 9 bases between them. Germline V gene lookup returns CDR1 SGDLS and CDR2 YYNGEE. The CDR3 is 13 amino acids.

This clone has a single count. The rearrangement links TRBV28 to TRBJ2-2; D unresolved. This CDR3 spans 15 amino acids. Germline CDR1 MDHEN, CDR2 SYDVKM. Trimming removed 6 bases at V and 3 bases at J, with 14 bases between. As DNA, the CDR3 is TGTGCCAGCAGCGGAACCGAAAGGGACACCGGGGAGCTGTTTTTT. Translated: CASSGTERDTGELFF.

In nucleotides, the CDR3 is TGCGCCAGCAGTGAGAATCGACAGACTATAGGAGATACGCAGTATTTT. Its translation: CASSENRQTIGDTQYF. The chain couples TRBV10-1 to TRBJ2-3; perhaps D is TRBD1 or TRBD2 (5 bases each). The V gene lost 2 bases and the J gene lost 5 bases, with 17 bases spanning the gap. The germline gives CDR1 WNHNN, CDR2 SYGVQD (reference sequence). The CDR3 runs 16 residues.

This chain joins TRBV7-9 and TRBJ1-1; possible D gene TRBD1, 6 bases. Germline assignment: CDR1 SEHNR and CDR2 FQNEAQ (reference sequence). The CDR3 consists of 15 residues. V lost 3 bases to trimming and J lost 0 bases, with 11 bases between them. The CDR3 loop is CASSLVAGVNTEAFF. The CDR3 nucleotides read TGTGCCAGCAGCTTGGTCGCAGGGGTGAACACTGAAGCTTTCTTT.

The chain uses TRBV13 and TRBJ1-4, with unresolved D. Trimming pared 3 bases from V and 8 bases from J, leaving 10 bases between. There are 13 residues in the CDR3. Germline lookup yields CDR1 PRHDT and CDR2 FYEKMQ (reference sequence). CDR3 nucleotide sequence: TGTGCCAGCAGCTTGGGTCACGGGGAAAAACTGTTTTTT. Translation gives CASSLGHGEKLFF.

This sequence joins TRBV7-9 and TRBJ2-1, with 10 bases matching TRBD2. Trimming at V came to 2 bases and at J to 8 bases, leaving 6 bases not matched to a gene. CDR1 and CDR2 (germline): SEHNR, FQNEAQ (reference sequence). This CDR3 is 15 amino acids long. CDR3 nucleotide sequence: TGTGCCAGCAGCTTATGGGCTAGCGGGAGAGATGAGCAGTTCTTC. Translated, it gives CASSLWASGRDEQFF.

The V and J genes are TRBV9 and TRBJ2-1; D might be TRBD1 (6 bases). Germline CDR1 SGDLS, CDR2 YYNGEE. This CDR3 is 13 amino acids long. Trimming shortened V by 0 bases and J by 7 bases, and 8 bases separated the two germline ends. The CDR3 protein is CASSVVTGNEQFF. DNA for the CDR3: TGTGCCAGCAGCGTAGTCACAGGGAATGAGCAGTTCTTC.

The V and J genes are TRBV10-1 and TRBJ2-2; TRBD2 matches at 7 bases. The V gene's germline CDR1 is WNHNN and CDR2 SYGVQD (reference sequence). The CDR3 consists of 14 residues. V shed 4 bases, J shed 4 bases, and the junction held 3 bases outside the gene matches. This CDR3 reads CASSGSGGTGELFF. The CDR3 DNA reads as TGCGCCAGCAGTGGTTCGGGGGGCACCGGGGAGCTGTTTTTT.

This chain connects TRBV27 to TRBJ2-7, with D maybe TRBD2 (7 bases). The CDR3 totals 14 residues. Germline CDR1 is MNHEY and CDR2 is SMNVEV (reference sequence). Trimming removed 4 bases at V and 2 bases at J, with 12 bases between. The DNA of the CDR3 is TGTGCCAGCAGTTGGGGGGGGGCGGCCTACGAGCAGTACTTC. It codes for CASSWGGAAYEQYF.

The rearrangement joins TRBV6-5 to TRBJ2-1; no reliable D call. The V gene lost 0 bases and the J gene lost 5 bases, with 8 bases spanning the gap. Germline CDR1 MNHEY, CDR2 SVGAGI. There are 14 residues in the CDR3. The chain's CDR3 is CASSYSAANNEQFF. CDR3 nucleotide sequence: TGTGCCAGCAGTTACTCCGCAGCAAACAATGAGCAGTTCTTC.

The V call is TRBV6-5, the J call TRBJ2-1; D might be TRBD1 or TRBD2, each matching 6 bases. The V end was cut by 4 bases, the J end by 7 bases, with 17 bases between. The CDR3 runs to 15 residues. CDR1 MNHEY and CDR2 SVGAGI come from the germline V gene. The chain's CDR3 is CASSSPAGGWNEQFF. Here the CDR3 DNA reads TGTGCCAGCAGTTCCCCTGCCGGGGGCTGGAATGAGCAGTTCTTC.

The chain uses TRBV27 and TRBJ2-7, with a possible D match to TRBD1 (5 bases). CDR3 length: 16 amino acids. V gave up 5 bases and J gave up 1 base, with 18 bases separating them. CDR1 MNHEY and CDR2 SMNVEV come from the germline V gene (reference sequence). The chain's CDR3 is CASSSKDGQGSYEQYF. The CDR3 bases are TGTGCCAGCAGTAGCAAAGACGGCCAGGGATCCTACGAGCAGTACTTC.